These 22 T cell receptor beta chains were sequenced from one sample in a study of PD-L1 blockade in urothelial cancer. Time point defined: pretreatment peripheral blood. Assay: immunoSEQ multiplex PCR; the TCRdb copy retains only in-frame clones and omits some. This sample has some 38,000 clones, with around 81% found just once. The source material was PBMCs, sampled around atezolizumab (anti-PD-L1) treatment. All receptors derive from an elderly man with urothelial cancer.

CDR3: CASMQQSGSYEQYF. The CDR3 DNA reads as TGCGCCAGCATGCAACAGAGCGGCTCCTACGAGCAGTACTTC. The chain links TRBV5-1 to TRBJ2-7, with D possibly being TRBD2 (5 bases). Germline V CDR1 and CDR2: SGHRS, YFSETQ. The CDR3 length is 14 residues. V was clipped by 6 bases and J by 0 bases, with 13 bases between them. The variable domain in full, with the rest retrieved from reference TRBV5-1 and TRBJ2-7, is KAGVTQTPRYLIKTRGQQVTLSCSPISGHRSVSWYQQTPGQGLQFLFEYFSETQRNKGNFPGRFSGRQFSNSRSEMNVSTLELGDSALYLCASMQQSGSYEQYFGPGTRLTVT.

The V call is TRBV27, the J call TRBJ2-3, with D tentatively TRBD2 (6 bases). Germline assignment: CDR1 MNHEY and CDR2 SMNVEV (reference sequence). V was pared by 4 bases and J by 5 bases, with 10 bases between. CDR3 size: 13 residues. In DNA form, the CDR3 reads TGTGCCAGCAGTTGGCGGGAAGGAGATACGCAGTATTTT. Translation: CASSWREGDTQYF.

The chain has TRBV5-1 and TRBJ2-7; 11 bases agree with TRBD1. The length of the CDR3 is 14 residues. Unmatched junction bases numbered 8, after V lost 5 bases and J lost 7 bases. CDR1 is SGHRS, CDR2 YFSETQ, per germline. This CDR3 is CASRPPGQGAEQYF. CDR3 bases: TGCGCCAGCAGACCCCCCGGACAGGGGGCAGAGCAGTACTTC.

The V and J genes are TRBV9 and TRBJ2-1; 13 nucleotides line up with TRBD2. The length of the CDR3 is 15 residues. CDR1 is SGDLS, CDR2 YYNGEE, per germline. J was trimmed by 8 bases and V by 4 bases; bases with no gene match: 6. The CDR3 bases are TGTGCCAGCAGCTACGGGACTAGCGGGAAGGATGAGCAGTTCTTC. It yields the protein CASSYGTSGKDEQFF.

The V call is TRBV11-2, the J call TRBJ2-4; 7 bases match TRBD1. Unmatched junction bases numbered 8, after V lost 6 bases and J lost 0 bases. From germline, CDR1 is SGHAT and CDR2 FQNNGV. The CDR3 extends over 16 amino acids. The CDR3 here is CASSDTGALAKNIQYF. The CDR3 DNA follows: TGTGCCAGCAGTGATACAGGGGCTCTAGCCAAAAACATTCAGTACTTC.

DNA of the CDR3: TGCGCCAGCAGAAACACTCAGGGGTGGGATGGCTACACCTTC. Protein: CASRNTQGWDGYTF. The chain uses TRBV5-1 and TRBJ1-2; tentatively, D is TRBD1 (6 bases). The V end lost 5 bases, the J end lost 6 bases, and 17 bases lay between the germline ends. In germline, CDR1 is SGHRS, CDR2 YFSETQ. The CDR3 totals 14 residues.

The CDR3 DNA is TGCGCCAGCACCGAACTAGCCCAAGGGCGTGATGAGCAGTTCTTC. It yields the protein CASTELAQGRDEQFF. This chain joins TRBV10-2 and TRBJ2-1; tentative D call: TRBD2 (6 bases). The length of the CDR3 is 15 residues. The germline V gene has CDR1 WSHSY and CDR2 SAAADI. V lost 7 bases, J lost 8 bases, and 21 bases lay in between.

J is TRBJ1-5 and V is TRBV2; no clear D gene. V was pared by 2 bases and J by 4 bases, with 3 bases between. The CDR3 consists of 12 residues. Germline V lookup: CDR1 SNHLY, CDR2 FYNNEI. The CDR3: CASSEPNQPQHF. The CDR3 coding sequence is TGTGCCAGCAGTGAACCTAATCAGCCCCAGCATTTT.

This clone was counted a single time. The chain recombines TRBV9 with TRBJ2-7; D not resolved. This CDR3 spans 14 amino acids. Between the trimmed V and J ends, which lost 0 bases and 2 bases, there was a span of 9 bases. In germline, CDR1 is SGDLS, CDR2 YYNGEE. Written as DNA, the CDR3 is TGTGCCAGCAGCGTAGGTCCAGATCCCTACGAGCAGTACTTC. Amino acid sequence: CASSVGPDPYEQYF.

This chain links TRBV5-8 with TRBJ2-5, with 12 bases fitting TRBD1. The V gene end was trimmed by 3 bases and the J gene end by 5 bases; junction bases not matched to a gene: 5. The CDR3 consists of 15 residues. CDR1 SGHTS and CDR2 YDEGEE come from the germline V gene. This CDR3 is CASSYGTGGFETQYF. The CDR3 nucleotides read TGTGCCAGCAGCTACGGGACAGGGGGCTTTGAGACCCAGTACTTC.

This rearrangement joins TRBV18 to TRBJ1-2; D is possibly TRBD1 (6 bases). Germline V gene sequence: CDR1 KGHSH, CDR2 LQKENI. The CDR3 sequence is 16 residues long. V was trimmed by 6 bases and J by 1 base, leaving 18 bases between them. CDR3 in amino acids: CASSTPGQRDNYGYTF. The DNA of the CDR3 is TGTGCCAGCTCTACACCAGGACAGAGGGATAACTATGGCTACACCTTC.

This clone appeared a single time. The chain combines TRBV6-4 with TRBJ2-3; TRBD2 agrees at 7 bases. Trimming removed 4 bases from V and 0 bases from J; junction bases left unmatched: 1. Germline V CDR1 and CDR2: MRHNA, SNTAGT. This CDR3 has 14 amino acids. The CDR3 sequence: CASSAGGSTDTQYF. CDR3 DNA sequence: TGTGCCAGCAGTGCGGGAGGAAGCACAGATACGCAGTATTTT.

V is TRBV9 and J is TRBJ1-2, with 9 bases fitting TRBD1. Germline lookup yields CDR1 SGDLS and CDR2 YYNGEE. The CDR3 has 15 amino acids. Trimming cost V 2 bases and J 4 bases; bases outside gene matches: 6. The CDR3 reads CASSVGTGSLYGYTF. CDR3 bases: TGTGCCAGCAGCGTGGGGACAGGGTCCCTCTATGGCTACACCTTC.

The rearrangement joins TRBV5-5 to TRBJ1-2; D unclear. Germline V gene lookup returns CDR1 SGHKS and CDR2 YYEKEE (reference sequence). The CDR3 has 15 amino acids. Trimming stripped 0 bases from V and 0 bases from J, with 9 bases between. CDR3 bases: TGTGCCAGCAGCTTGGAACCTCAGGCTAACTATGGCTACACCTTC. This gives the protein CASSLEPQANYGYTF.

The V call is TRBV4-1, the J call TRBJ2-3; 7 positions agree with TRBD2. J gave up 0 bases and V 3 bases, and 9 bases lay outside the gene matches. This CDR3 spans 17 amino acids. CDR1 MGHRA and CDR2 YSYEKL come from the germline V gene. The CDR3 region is CASSQGVAGLSTDTQYF. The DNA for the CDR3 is TGCGCCAGCAGCCAGGGGGTAGCGGGTCTCAGCACAGATACGCAGTATTTT.

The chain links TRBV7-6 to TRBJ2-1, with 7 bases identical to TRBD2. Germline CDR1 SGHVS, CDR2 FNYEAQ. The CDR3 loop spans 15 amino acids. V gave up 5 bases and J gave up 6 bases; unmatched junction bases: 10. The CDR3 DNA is TGTGCCAGCAGCCCCTACAGCGGGGACGGCAATGAGCAGTTCTTC. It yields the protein CASSPYSGDGNEQFF.

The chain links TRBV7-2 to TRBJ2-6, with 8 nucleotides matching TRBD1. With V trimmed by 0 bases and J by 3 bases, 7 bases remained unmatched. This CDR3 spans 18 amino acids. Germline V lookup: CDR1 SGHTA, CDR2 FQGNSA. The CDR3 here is CASSLARQGLGGANVLTF. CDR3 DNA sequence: TGTGCCAGCAGCTTAGCCCGACAGGGGCTGGGTGGGGCCAACGTCCTGACTTTC.

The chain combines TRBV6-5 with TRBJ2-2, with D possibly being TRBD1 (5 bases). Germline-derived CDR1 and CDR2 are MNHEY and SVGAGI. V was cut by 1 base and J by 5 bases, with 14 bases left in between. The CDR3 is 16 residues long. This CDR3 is CASSYFREVNTGELFF. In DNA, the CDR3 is TGTGCCAGCAGTTACTTCAGGGAAGTAAATACCGGGGAGCTGTTTTTT.

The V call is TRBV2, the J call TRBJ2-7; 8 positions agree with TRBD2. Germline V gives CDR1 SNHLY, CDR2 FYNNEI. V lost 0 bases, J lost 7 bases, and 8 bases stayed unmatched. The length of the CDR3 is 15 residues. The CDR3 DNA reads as TGTGCCAGCAGTGAAGCGTTCGGGGGGGCGGGGGAGCAGTACTTC. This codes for CASSEAFGGAGEQYF.

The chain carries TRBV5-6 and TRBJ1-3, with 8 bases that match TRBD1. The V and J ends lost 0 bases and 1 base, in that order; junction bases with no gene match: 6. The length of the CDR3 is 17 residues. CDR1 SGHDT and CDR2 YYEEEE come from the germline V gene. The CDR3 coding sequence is TGTGCCAGCAGCTTGGTTTCAGGGGGCGCTTCTGGAAACACCATATATTTT. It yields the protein CASSLVSGGASGNTIYF.

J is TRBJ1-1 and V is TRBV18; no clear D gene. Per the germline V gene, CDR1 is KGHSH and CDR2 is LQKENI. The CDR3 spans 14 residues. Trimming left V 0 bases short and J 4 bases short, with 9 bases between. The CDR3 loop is CASSPPKGSTEAFF. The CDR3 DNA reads TGTGCCAGCTCACCACCGAAAGGGAGCACTGAAGCTTTCTTT.

CDR3: CASSRGQVENIQYF. In nucleotides, the CDR3 is TGTGCCAGCAGCCGGGGACAGGTCGAAAACATTCAGTACTTC. The genes are TRBV7-2 and TRBJ2-4; TRBD1 agrees at 8 bases. V shed 5 bases, J shed 5 bases, and the junction held 5 bases outside the gene matches. The germline V gene encodes CDR1 SGHTA and CDR2 FQGNSA. This CDR3 comprises 14 residues.